The 17 T cell receptor beta chains below all came from one sample that was sequenced in a study of T-cell memory formation after mild COVID-19. TCRdb recomputed calls from the 5' RACE reads with MiXCR, one row per CDR3 protein. The sample records roughly 170,000 distinct CDR3 sequences, about 21% being singletons. Material for sequencing was PBMCs or a T cell subset sorted from them (not recorded which). The receptors were sampled from an adult woman who had mild COVID-19 (a few samples of this study predate the infection). Cell type and time point are not known.

This clonotype was counted a few times. The chain combines TRBV6-2 or TRBV6-3 with TRBJ2-1, with TRBD2 matching 9 bases. Germline CDR1 reads MNHEY; CDR2 reads SVGEGT. Trimming at V came to 6 bases and at J to 4 bases, leaving 10 bases not matched to a gene. The CDR3 runs 16 residues. CDR3: CASSYPSGMWYNEQFF. The CDR3 nucleotides are TGTGCCAGCAGCTACCCTAGCGGGATGTGGTACAATGAGCAGTTCTTC.

This clonotype was found a few times. The chain couples TRBV19 to TRBJ1-1; 9 nucleotides agree with TRBD1. Germline V gives CDR1 LNHDA, CDR2 SQIVND (reference sequence). The CDR3 length is 13 residues. Trimming took 3 bases from V and 4 from J; bases not matched to a gene: 0. The CDR3 is CASSMTGGTEAFF. CDR3 bases: TGTGCCAGTAGTATGACAGGGGGCACTGAAGCTTTCTTT.

V usage is TRBV5-5 and J usage is TRBJ2-5, with unresolved D. The germline V and J ends were trimmed by 2 bases and 0 bases, with 8 bases remaining between them. CDR1 is SGHKS, CDR2 YYEKEE, per germline (reference sequence). This CDR3 comprises 14 residues. This chain's CDR3 is CASSFFGNQETQYF. The CDR3 nucleotides read TGTGCCAGCAGCTTTTTTGGTAACCAAGAGACCCAGTACTTC.

The V gene is TRBV7-2, the J gene TRBJ2-3, with TRBD2 identical over 8 bases. CDR3 length: 20 amino acids. Trimming removed 7 bases from V and 0 bases from J; junction bases left unmatched: 21. From germline, CDR1 is SGHTA and CDR2 FQGNSA. CDR3 region: CASNIVTGEREPPSTDTQYF. In nucleotides, the CDR3 is TGTGCCAGCAATATCGTTACGGGGGAGCGGGAGCCCCCTAGCACAGATACGCAGTATTTT.

J is TRBJ1-5 and V is TRBV27; TRBD1 matches at 8 bases. This CDR3 is 15 amino acids long. The germline V gene encodes CDR1 MNHEY and CDR2 SMNVEV (reference sequence). J was trimmed by 6 bases and V by 5 bases; bases with no gene match: 9. The CDR3 sequence is CASSVGQGQLQPQHF. CDR3 in DNA: TGTGCCAGCAGTGTTGGACAGGGCCAACTTCAGCCCCAGCATTTT.

CDR3 region: CSARDTRREINYGYTF. The CDR3 nucleotides read TGCAGTGCTAGAGACACGAGACGGGAGATTAACTATGGCTACACCTTC. The V gene is TRBV20-1, the J gene TRBJ1-2; D not resolved. Per germline, CDR1 DFQATT and CDR2 SNEGSKA (reference sequence). This CDR3 contains 16 residues. Trimming took off 0 bases at V and 1 base at J, with 15 bases between the two ends.

The chain has TRBV27 and TRBJ1-5; no clear D gene. V was trimmed by 5 bases and J by 0 bases, leaving 8 bases between them. Germline V gives CDR1 MNHEY, CDR2 SMNVEV (reference sequence). This CDR3 comprises 14 residues. The CDR3 DNA reads TGTGCCAGCAGTCTAAGGGATAGCAATCAGCCCCAGCATTTT. It specifies CASSLRDSNQPQHF.

This chain uses TRBV21-1 with TRBJ2-7; the DNA was not compared with TRBD2, the D call given in the table. TRBV21-1 is a pseudogene locus. The CDR3 length is 17 residues. The CDR3 DNA reads TGTGCCAGCAGCAAGGAAGGGCAGAAATTGTACTCCTACGAGCAGTACTTC. It translates to CASSKEGQKLYSYEQYF.

The table lists this clonotype with many counts. The V gene is TRBV5-1, the J gene TRBJ2-1; TRBD2 agrees at 7 bases. V shed 2 bases, J shed 7 bases, and the junction held 6 bases outside the gene matches. The CDR3 is 14 amino acids. Germline V gene lookup returns CDR1 SGHRS and CDR2 YFSETQ. The CDR3 nucleotides read TGCGCCAGCAGCTTCCCAGCGGGAAGGAATGAGCAGTTCTTC. Amino acid sequence: CASSFPAGRNEQFF. Drawing the rest from reference TRBV5-1 and TRBJ2-1, the complete variable domain is KAGVTQTPRYLIKTRGQQVTLSCSPISGHRSVSWYQQTPGQGLQFLFEYFSETQRNKGNFPGRFSGRQFSNSRSEMNVSTLELGDSALYLCASSFPAGRNEQFFGPGTRLTVL.

The V gene is TRBV18, the J gene TRBJ1-2; 8 nucleotides align to TRBD1. J gave up 6 bases and V 6 bases, and 12 bases lay outside the gene matches. The CDR3 covers 15 residues. The germline V gene encodes CDR1 KGHSH and CDR2 LQKENI. CDR3 sequence (DNA): TGTGCCAGCTCGCCTCCCTCGACAGGGGCGGATGGCTACACCTTC. Its protein product is CASSPPSTGADGYTF.

J is TRBJ2-1 and V is TRBV9, with D maybe TRBD1 (6 bases). The ends were cut back, 3 bases at V and 7 bases at J, with 14 bases in the middle. The CDR3 loop spans 14 amino acids. The germline V gene encodes CDR1 SGDLS and CDR2 YYNGEE. The CDR3 DNA is TGTGCCAGCAGCGCCTATATAGGGGGAAATGAGCAGTTCTTC. This gives the protein CASSAYIGGNEQFF.

The chain is built from TRBV6-5 and TRBJ2-1; D call uncertain. The V end was cut by 3 bases, the J end by 0 bases, with 9 bases between. Germline V gene lookup returns CDR1 MNHEY and CDR2 SVGAGI. The CDR3 runs 15 residues. The CDR3 is CASSYGLRSYNEQFF. CDR3 DNA sequence: TGTGCCAGCAGTTATGGCCTACGCTCCTACAATGAGCAGTTCTTC.

This clonotype was seen only a few times. The chain carries TRBV6-1 and TRBJ1-2, with D perhaps matching TRBD1 (5 bases). There are 14 residues in the CDR3. Germline CDR1 and CDR2: MNHNS and SASEGT. V gave up 1 base and J gave up 3 bases, with 9 bases separating them. The CDR3 is CASSEGQGDYGYTF. The CDR3, as DNA: TGTGCCAGCAGTGAAGGTCAGGGAGACTATGGCTACACCTTC.

This sequence joins TRBV19 and TRBJ2-1, with 7 nucleotides matching TRBD2. V shed 6 bases, J shed 7 bases, and the junction held 12 bases outside the gene matches. Germline-derived CDR1 and CDR2 are LNHDA and SQIVND (reference sequence). This CDR3 has 15 residues. The CDR3 here is CASSMRTSIRNEQFF. CDR3 bases: TGTGCCAGTAGCATGCGGACTAGTATCAGAAATGAGCAGTTCTTC.

The chain combines TRBV4-2 with TRBJ2-7; no clear D gene. V dropped 0 bases and J dropped 0 bases, with 15 bases sitting between them. Germline CDR1 is LGHNA and CDR2 is YNFKEQ. This CDR3 region has 17 residues. This CDR3 reads CASSQEAGNLISYEQYF. CDR3 DNA: TGTGCCAGCAGCCAAGAAGCAGGTAACCTTATCTCCTACGAGCAGTACTTC.

V gene TRBV5-1 combines with J gene TRBJ2-7; 7 positions match TRBD1. The CDR3 is 12 amino acids. The germline gives CDR1 SGHRS, CDR2 YFSETQ. J was trimmed by 6 bases and V by 1 base; bases with no gene match: 1. CDR3 nucleotides: TGCGCCAGCAGCTTGACAGGGGTCGAGCAGTACTTC. It is translated as CASSLTGVEQYF.

This clonotype has only a few counts. This chain links TRBV4-1 with TRBJ2-7, with 10 bases identical to TRBD2. Germline CDR1 reads MGHRA; CDR2 reads YSYEKL. CDR3 size: 16 residues. V lost 3 bases, J lost 0 bases, and 5 bases stayed unmatched. CDR3 nucleotides: TGCGCCAGCAGCCAGTCTAGCGGGGGCCTCTCCTACGAGCAGTACTTC. It encodes CASSQSSGGLSYEQYF.